This T cell receptor beta chain came from a study of CD8 T cells in ankylosing spondylitis. Study-level findings and limits: Researchers reportedly found disease-linked clones significantly enriched in matched ankylosing spondylitis synovial fluid.

In regard to this clonotype: Its antigen is currently unknown.

V gave up 4 bases and J gave up 4 bases; unmatched junction bases: 7. Germline lookup yields CDR1 SGHDN and CDR2 FVKESK. This CDR3 comprises 16 residues. TCRdb called the 5' RACE reads again in MiXCR, with one record for every CDR3 protein. The sample has 50,000 to 75,000 distinct CDR3 sequences, about 6.2% seen once. The source of this sequence is a male donor with ankylosing spondylitis. The sequenced sample consisted of synovial fluid, either unsorted or a sorted T cell fraction (not recorded which). This sequence joins TRBV14 and TRBJ2-7; 13 bases are shared with TRBD2. CDR3 DNA sequence: TGTGCCAGCAGCCGCTCTGGACTAGCGGGAGTATACGAGCAGTACTTC. Encoded protein: CASSRSGLAGVYEQYF. Supplemented by reference TRBV14 and TRBJ2-7, the full variable domain reads EAGVTQFPSHSVIEKGQTVTLRCDPISGHDNLYWYRRVMGKEIKFLLHFVKESKQDESGMPNNRFLAERTGGTYSTLKVQPAELEDSGVYFCASSRSGLAGVYEQYFGPGTRLTVT.